This T cell receptor beta chain was sequenced during a study of cytomegalovirus exposure and HLA in healthy donors. The study ran its PCR with 60 Vbeta and 13 Jbeta primers. Repertoires were generated with immunoSEQ multiplex PCR, while TCRdb's copy carries only in-frame clones and drops some. The sample lists approximately 190,000 clones; 77% were seen once. A word on this clone: Its specificity is not known.

Whole-study findings and limits: Analyzed later, association rates of TCRs varied across HLA loci, with DRB1 most and HLA-C fewest.

The CDR3 spans 14 residues. Germline V lookup: CDR1 KGHSH, CDR2 LQKENI. V was clipped by 3 bases and J by 4 bases, with 10 bases between them. The sample taken for sequencing was PBMCs. The clonotype originates from a woman between 25 and 40 years old in good health and CMV-seropositive. The chain recombines TRBV18 with TRBJ1-5; possibly TRBD1 for D (6 bases). DNA for the CDR3: TGTGCCAGCTCACCCCAGGGGTCAAATCAGCCCCAGCATTTT. Protein sequence: CASSPQGSNQPQHF. Together with reference TRBV18 and TRBJ1-5, the CDR3 gives the full variable domain: NAGVMQNPRHLVRRRGQEARLRCSPMKGHSHVYWYRQLPEEGLKFMVYLQKENIIDESGMPKERFSAEFPKEGPSILRIQQVVRGDSAAYFCASSPQGSNQPQHFGDGTRLSIL.